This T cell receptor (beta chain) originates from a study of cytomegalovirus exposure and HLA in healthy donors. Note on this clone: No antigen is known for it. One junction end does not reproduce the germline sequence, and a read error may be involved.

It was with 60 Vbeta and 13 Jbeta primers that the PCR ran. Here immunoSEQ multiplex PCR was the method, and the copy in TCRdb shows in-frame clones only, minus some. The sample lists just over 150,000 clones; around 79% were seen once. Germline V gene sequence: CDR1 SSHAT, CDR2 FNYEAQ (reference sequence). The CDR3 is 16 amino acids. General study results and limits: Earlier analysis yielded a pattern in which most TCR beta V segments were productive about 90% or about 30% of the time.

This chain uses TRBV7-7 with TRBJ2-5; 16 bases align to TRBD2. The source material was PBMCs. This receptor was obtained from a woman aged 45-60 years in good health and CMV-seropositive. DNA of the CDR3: TGTGCTAGCAGCTTAGCCGGGACTAGCGGGAGGGTGACCCAGTACTTC. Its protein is CASSLAGTSGRVTQYF.